This T cell receptor beta chain was recorded in a study of cytomegalovirus exposure and HLA in healthy donors. PCR was performed using 60 Vbeta and 13 Jbeta primers. Clones were sequenced by immunoSEQ multiplex PCR, and TCRdb holds only the in-frame ones, with some missing. This table has 57,000 or so clones, roughly 70% appearing once. This clone has just one count. Trimming took off 5 bases at V and 0 bases at J, with 14 bases between the two ends. Germline V lookup: CDR1 MNHEY, CDR2 SVGAGI. This CDR3 is 15 amino acids long. The chain carries TRBV6-5 and TRBJ2-7; D gene unclear. This receptor was identified in a woman aged 55-70 years in good health and CMV-seropositive. What was sequenced was PBMCs. The CDR3 coding sequence is TGTGCCAGCAGTCGCGGATCGAGTATCTCCTACGAGCAGTACTTC. It yields the protein CASSRGSSISYEQYF.